This TCR beta chain derives from a study of CXCR3-negative and CXCR3-positive naive CD8 T cells. The CDR3 spans 14 residues. The V gene's germline CDR1 is SNHLY and CDR2 FYNNEI. About this clonotype: The antigen remains undetermined.

Notes on the study in general: Diversity ran similarly high across both naive subsets but far lower in memory CD8+ cells.

The authors made the TRB cDNA libraries by 5' RACE using UMI labels. TCRdb reanalyzed the 5' RACE reads and collapses them to one entry per CDR3 protein, without DNA. Across 6,500 to 7,500 distinct CDR3 sequences, the top ten clones capture around 1.6% of the sample. The sequenced sample consisted of naive CXCR3- CD8+ T cells from blood. As to subset: CD45RO-CCR7+CD27+CD95- naive CD8+ T cells lacking CXCR3 (TNR3-). The receptor comes from a human donor in good health. Some clones in this sample may be carry-over from other donors' samples. The chain links TRBV2 to TRBJ2-3; absent DNA, TCRdb's TRBD1 call cannot be checked. This CDR3 is CASRRDSNTDTQYF.